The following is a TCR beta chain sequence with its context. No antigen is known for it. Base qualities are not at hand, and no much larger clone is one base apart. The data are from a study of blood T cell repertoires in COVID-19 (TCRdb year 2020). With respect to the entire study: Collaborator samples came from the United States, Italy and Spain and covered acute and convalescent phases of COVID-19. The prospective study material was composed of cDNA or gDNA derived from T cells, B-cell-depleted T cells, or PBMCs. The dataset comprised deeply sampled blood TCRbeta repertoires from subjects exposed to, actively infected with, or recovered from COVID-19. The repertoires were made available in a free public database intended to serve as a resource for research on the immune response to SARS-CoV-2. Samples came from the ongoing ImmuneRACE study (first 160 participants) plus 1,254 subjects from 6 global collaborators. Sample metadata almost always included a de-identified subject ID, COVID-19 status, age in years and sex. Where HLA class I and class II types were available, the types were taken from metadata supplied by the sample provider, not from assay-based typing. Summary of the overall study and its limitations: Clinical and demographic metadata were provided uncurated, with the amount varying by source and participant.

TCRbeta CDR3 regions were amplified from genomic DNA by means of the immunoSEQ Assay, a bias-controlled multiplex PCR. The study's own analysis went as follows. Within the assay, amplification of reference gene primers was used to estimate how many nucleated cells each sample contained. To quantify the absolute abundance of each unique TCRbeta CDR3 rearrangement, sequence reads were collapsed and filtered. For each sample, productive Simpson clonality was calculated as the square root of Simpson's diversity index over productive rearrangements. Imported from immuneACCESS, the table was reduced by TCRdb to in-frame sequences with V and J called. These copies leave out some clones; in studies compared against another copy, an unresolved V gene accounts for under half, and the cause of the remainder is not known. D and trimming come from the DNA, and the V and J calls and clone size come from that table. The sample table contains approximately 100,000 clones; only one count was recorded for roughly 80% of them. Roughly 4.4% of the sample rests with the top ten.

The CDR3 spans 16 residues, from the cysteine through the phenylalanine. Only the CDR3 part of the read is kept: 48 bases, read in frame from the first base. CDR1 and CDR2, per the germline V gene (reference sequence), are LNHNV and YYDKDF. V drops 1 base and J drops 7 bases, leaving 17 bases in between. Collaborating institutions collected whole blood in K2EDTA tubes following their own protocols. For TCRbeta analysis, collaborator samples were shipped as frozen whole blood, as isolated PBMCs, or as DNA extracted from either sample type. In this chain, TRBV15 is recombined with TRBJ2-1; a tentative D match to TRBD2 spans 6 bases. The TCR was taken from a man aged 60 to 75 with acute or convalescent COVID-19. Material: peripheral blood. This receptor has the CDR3 CATSRALGLQMNEQFF. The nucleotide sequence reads TGTGCCACCAGCAGAGCTCTGGGACTCCAAATGAATGAGCAGTTCTTC.